This T cell receptor beta chain was captured by sequencing in a study of graft-versus-host responses after intestinal transplantation. The overall study: Among the recipients, transplants were multivisceral, liver-intestinal, or isolated intestinal. Every transplant recipient was induced with anti-thymocyte globulin, then maintained on tacrolimus and steroids for two to four years. General study results and limits: Recipient-marrow GvH clones were detected, some having first appeared in ileum or blood.

A word on this clone: Its target is unknown.

Method: immunoSEQ multiplex PCR; TCRdb's copy keeps in-frame clones and lacks some. The sample yields about 130,000 clones, approximately 94% seen once. The V end lost 4 bases, the J end lost 1 base, and 13 bases lay between the germline ends. There are 16 residues in the CDR3. The V gene's germline CDR1 is MNHEY and CDR2 SMNVEV (reference sequence). The chain links TRBV27 to TRBJ2-2; possibly TRBD1 for D (6 bases). The receptor was isolated from a human donor who received an intestinal transplant. Sample: unstimulated CD4+ T cells sorted from spleen or lymph node cells, taken before intestinal transplant. The CDR3 nucleotides are TGTGCCAGCAGTTGGACCGGGACACAGAACACCGGGGAGCTGTTTTTT. This sequence encodes CASSWTGTQNTGELFF.